These T cell receptor beta chains were read from a single sample in a study of blood T cell repertoires in COVID-19. Assay used: immunoSEQ multiplex PCR; TCRdb lists only in-frame clones, some missing. The sample has 650,000 to 800,000 clones; approximately 90% are singletons. Material: peripheral blood. The receptors stem from a woman between 18 and 29 years old with acute or convalescent COVID-19. Both conserved end residues are part of each CDR3. Fields, in order: CDR3 length, V gene, clone size, J gene, D gene, CDR3 protein, CDR3 DNA. The D gene is left open where the match is weak. Expanded clones are given a class, and other clones once, few, many or no size at all.

length: 16; V: TRBV11-3; size: once; J: TRBJ1-5; D: TRBD1; CDR3: CASRPKEGRGNQPQHF; DNA: TGTGCCAGCAGGCCGAAAGAAGGCAGGGGGAATCAGCCCCAGCATTTT
length: 14; V: TRBV4-3; size: .; J: TRBJ2-7; D: .; CDR3: CASSRTDSPYEQYF; DNA: TGCGCCAGCAGCCGGACCGACAGTCCCTACGAGCAGTACTTC
length: 14; V: TRBV9; size: .; J: TRBJ2-7; D: .; CDR3: CASSVGTAVYEQYF; DNA: TGTGCCAGCAGCGTAGGGACAGCTGTTTACGAGCAGTACTTC
length: 13; V: TRBV11-2; size: .; J: TRBJ1-1; D: .; CDR3: CASSFPMNTEAFF; DNA: TGTGCCAGCAGTTTTCCCATGAACACTGAAGCTTTCTTT
length: 16; V: TRBV5-1; size: .; J: TRBJ2-7; D: TRBD1; CDR3: CASSLGIVTGGYEQYF; DNA: TGCGCCAGCAGCTTGGGCATTGTGACAGGGGGCTACGAGCAGTACTTC
length: 12; V: TRBV6-5; size: .; J: TRBJ1-1; D: .; CDR3: CASRKGTIEAFF; DNA: TGTGCCAGCAGGAAGGGGACTATTGAAGCTTTCTTT
length: 13; V: TRBV9; size: .; J: TRBJ1-1; D: .; CDR3: CASSVGGITEAFF; DNA: TGTGCCAGCAGCGTAGGAGGGATCACTGAAGCTTTCTTT
length: 19; V: TRBV5-1; size: .; J: TRBJ1-3; D: .; CDR3: CASSLIPNTGRSSGNTIYF; DNA: TGCGCCAGCAGCTTGATCCCAAATACCGGGAGGAGCTCTGGAAACACCATATATTTT
length: 17; V: TRBV7-2; size: once; J: TRBJ1-3; D: TRBD1; CDR3: CASSLPGQGASGNTIYF; DNA: TGTGCCAGCAGCTTACCCGGACAGGGGGCATCTGGAAACACCATATATTTT
length: 17; V: TRBV5-1; size: .; J: TRBJ1-4; D: .; CDR3: CASSLVALGATNEKLFF; DNA: TGCGCCAGCAGCTTGGTTGCCTTGGGAGCAACTAATGAAAAACTGTTTTTT
length: 13; V: TRBV30; size: .; J: TRBJ1-5; D: .; CDR3: CAWSVRGGQPQHF; DNA: TGTGCCTGGAGTGTACGGGGGGGCCAGCCCCAGCATTTT
length: 16; V: TRBV6-1; size: .; J: TRBJ2-2; D: TRBD1; CDR3: CASSGLQGANTGELFF; DNA: TGTGCCAGCAGTGGATTACAGGGGGCTAACACCGGGGAGCTGTTTTTT
length: 14; V: TRBV6-6; size: .; J: TRBJ1-1; D: .; CDR3: CASSPYSLNTEAFF; DNA: TGTGCCAGCAGTCCCTATTCATTGAACACTGAAGCTTTCTTT
length: 14; V: TRBV19; size: .; J: TRBJ1-1; D: .; CDR3: CASSAGLQNTEAFF; DNA: TGTGCCAGTAGTGCGGGACTCCAGAACACTGAAGCTTTCTTT
length: 14; V: TRBV12-5; size: .; J: TRBJ1-2; D: TRBD1; CDR3: CASGLGGTAYGYTF; DNA: TGTGCTAGTGGTTTGGGGGGGACAGCCTATGGCTACACCTTC
length: 17; V: TRBV7-9; size: .; J: TRBJ2-2; D: .; CDR3: CASSLASWETVTGELFF; DNA: TGTGCCAGCAGCTTAGCGAGTTGGGAGACGGTCACCGGGGAGCTGTTTTTT
length: 13; V: TRBV19; size: .; J: TRBJ1-2; D: TRBD1; CDR3: CASSPDRGHGYTF; DNA: TGTGCCAGTAGTCCGGACAGGGGGCATGGCTACACCTTC
length: 16; V: TRBV19; size: .; J: TRBJ2-5; D: .; CDR3: CASRSSGDRSGETQYF; DNA: TGTGCCAGTAGGTCGAGCGGGGACAGGTCAGGAGAGACCCAGTACTTC
length: 13; V: TRBV5-5; size: .; J: TRBJ1-1; D: .; CDR3: CASSGVVTTEAFF; DNA: TGTGCCAGCTCGGGGGTCGTGACCACTGAAGCTTTCTTT
length: 16; V: TRBV7-2; size: .; J: TRBJ1-2; D: .; CDR3: CASSLGRGKANYGYTF; DNA: TGTGCCAGCAGCTTAGGACGGGGAAAAGCTAACTATGGCTACACCTTC
length: 12; V: TRBV30; size: .; J: TRBJ1-1; D: .; CDR3: CAWSSGNTEAFF; DNA: TGTGCCTGGAGCTCAGGGAACACTGAAGCTTTCTTT
length: 15; V: TRBV27; size: .; J: TRBJ2-7; D: TRBD2; CDR3: CATKSRGGLNYEQYF; DNA: TGTGCCACCAAATCACGCGGGGGACTAAACTACGAGCAGTACTTC
length: 14; V: TRBV27; size: once; J: TRBJ2-7; D: TRBD1; CDR3: CASSFSGQGYEQYF; DNA: TGTGCCAGCAGTTTTTCCGGACAGGGCTACGAGCAGTACTTC
length: 13; V: TRBV24-1; size: .; J: TRBJ1-3; D: .; CDR3: CATSRGSGNTIYF; DNA: TGTGCCACCAGTAGAGGGTCTGGAAACACCATATATTTT
length: 16; V: TRBV24-1; size: .; J: TRBJ1-5; D: TRBD1; CDR3: CATSDSGTGGGQPQHF; DNA: TGTGCCACCAGTGACTCCGGGACAGGAGGGGGTCAGCCCCAGCATTTT
length: 13; V: TRBV2; size: .; J: TRBJ1-6; D: .; CDR3: CASEGLLNSPLHF; DNA: TGTGCCAGCGAAGGACTGCTGAATTCACCCCTCCACTTT